Below, 24 T cell receptor beta chains from the same sample are listed, as sequenced in a study of lymphopenia after photon versus proton radiotherapy. The table came from immunoSEQ multiplex PCR; TCRdb's copy has only in-frame clones and leaves some out. The sample lists 77,000 or so clones; around 80% were seen once. The source was peripheral blood, collected from a patient treated with proton-based radiotherapy. These receptors were taken from a man in his sixties with pancreatic cancer.

J is TRBJ1-2 and V is TRBV5-3, with D uncertain. TRBV5-3 is filed as an ORF, its function uncertain. The V gene lost 3 bases and the J gene lost 3 bases, with 15 bases spanning the gap. This CDR3 spans 15 amino acids. The CDR3 loop reads CARSCETRIHYGYTF. CDR3 DNA: TGTGCCAGAAGCTGTGAAACACGTATCCACTATGGCTACACCTTC.

The gene calls are TRBV27 and TRBJ2-1, with a possible D match to TRBD1 (6 bases). CDR3 size: 12 residues. The germline V gene encodes CDR1 MNHEY and CDR2 SMNVEV (reference sequence). Deletions cut 6 bases from V and 6 bases from J, with 9 bases between. DNA for the CDR3: TGTGCCAGCAGAAACAGGGCCAATGAGCAGTTCTTC. It is translated as CASRNRANEQFF.

The rearrangement links TRBV9 to TRBJ2-1; 10 nucleotides match TRBD2. The CDR3 has 16 amino acids. Germline V gene lookup returns CDR1 SGDLS and CDR2 YYNGEE. Trimming took 4 bases from V and 5 from J; bases not matched to a gene: 9. The CDR3 DNA reads TGTGCCAGCAGCACCAAACTAGCGGGACCAAACAATGAGCAGTTCTTC. It is translated as CASSTKLAGPNNEQFF.

This clone was observed at least ten times. The CDR3 bases are TGTGCCATAGACAGGGGGCACACCATATATTTT. This codes for CAIDRGHTIYF. This chain links TRBV7-9 with TRBJ1-3, with 10 bases that match TRBD1. The CDR3 is 11 residues long. CDR1 is SEHNR and CDR2 is FQNEAQ in the germline V gene (reference sequence). V shed 10 bases, J shed 8 bases, and the junction held 2 bases outside the gene matches.

The chain carries TRBV18 and TRBJ2-1; perhaps TRBD2 as D (5 bases). Germline V gene sequence: CDR1 KGHSH, CDR2 LQKENI. The CDR3 covers 15 residues. Trimming removed 3 bases from V and 9 bases from J, with 18 bases in between. In DNA, the CDR3 is TGTGCCAGCTCACCCCAGACCGGGCCCAGCGGTGAGCAGTTCTTC. This sequence encodes CASSPQTGPSGEQFF.

This clone is classed as medium-sized. The chain has TRBV5-1 and TRBJ1-4; no clear D. Germline CDR1 reads SGHRS; CDR2 reads YFSETQ. Trimming took off 2 bases at V and 2 bases at J, with 13 bases between the two ends. CDR3 size: 16 residues. This CDR3 reads CASSFFPQATNEKLFF. The CDR3 coding sequence is TGCGCCAGCAGCTTCTTCCCTCAGGCCACTAATGAAAAACTGTTTTTT.

The V call is TRBV9, the J call TRBJ2-1; 8 positions match TRBD2. With V trimmed by 4 bases and J by 7 bases, 16 bases remained unmatched. The germline CDR1 and CDR2 sequences are SGDLS and YYNGEE. The CDR3 totals 17 residues. The CDR3 coding sequence is TGTGCCAGCAGCTCCCCAAAAGAGCGGGAGCCAGAGAATGAGCAGTTCTTC. Protein: CASSSPKEREPENEQFF.

The chain has TRBV15 and TRBJ2-3; 9 positions match TRBD2. With V trimmed by 1 base and J by 3 bases, 11 bases remained unmatched. The CDR3 sequence is 18 residues long. Per germline, CDR1 LNHNV and CDR2 YYDKDF (reference sequence). As DNA, the CDR3 is TGTGCCACCAGCAGAGGCCCACAGGATAGCGGGAGTACAGATACGCAGTATTTT. It is translated as CATSRGPQDSGSTDTQYF.

V is TRBV7-6 and J is TRBJ2-1, with 11 bases that match TRBD2. The V gene end was trimmed by 4 bases and the J gene end by 4 bases; junction bases not matched to a gene: 6. Germline V gives CDR1 SGHVS, CDR2 FNYEAQ. The CDR3 runs 16 residues. The CDR3 loop is CASSSAGLAAYNEQFF. Here the CDR3 DNA reads TGTGCCAGCAGCTCAGCGGGACTAGCGGCATACAATGAGCAGTTCTTC.

The chain joins TRBV5-6 to TRBJ2-5; perhaps D is TRBD1 or TRBD2 (5 bases each). This CDR3 spans 13 amino acids. Looked up from germline, CDR1 is SGHDT and CDR2 is YYEEEE. Trimming shortened V by 0 bases and J by 5 bases, and 8 bases separated the two germline ends. The CDR3 sequence is CASSLGGPETQYF. The DNA for the CDR3 is TGTGCCAGCAGCTTGGGGGGACCGGAGACCCAGTACTTC.

This clone was detected only once. This chain links TRBV13 with TRBJ2-1, with TRBD2 as a possible D gene (6 bases). This CDR3 spans 14 amino acids. Trimming left V 5 bases short and J 6 bases short, with 14 bases between. Germline V lookup: CDR1 PRHDT, CDR2 FYEKMQ (reference sequence). The chain's CDR3 is CASSAGRSANEQFF. Here the CDR3 DNA reads TGTGCCAGCAGCGCGGGACGGTCGGCCAATGAGCAGTTCTTC.

J is TRBJ2-7 and V is TRBV6-1; TRBD2 aligns across 13 bases. Germline CDR1 MNHNS, CDR2 SASEGT. The trim removed 4 bases at V and 3 bases at J, leaving 15 bases unmatched. CDR3 size: 19 residues. This CDR3 is CASSAQPGTSGTSVYEQYF. CDR3 sequence (DNA): TGTGCCAGCAGTGCCCAACCCGGGACTAGCGGGACATCAGTCTACGAGCAGTACTTC.

The chain uses TRBV2 and TRBJ2-1; possible D gene TRBD2, 6 bases. Germline assignment: CDR1 SNHLY and CDR2 FYNNEI. CDR3 length: 16 residues. V was trimmed by 7 bases and J by 2 bases, leaving 18 bases between them. The CDR3 here is CASIPTAGWAYNEQFF. Written as DNA, the CDR3 is TGTGCCAGCATCCCGACGGCGGGATGGGCCTACAATGAGCAGTTCTTC.

DNA of the CDR3: TGCAGTGCGGGGACGGGGGGAAAAGCTTTCTTT. This gives the protein CSAGTGGKAFF. The gene calls are TRBV20-1 and TRBJ1-1; D possibly corresponds to TRBD1 (5 bases). V lost 6 bases, J lost 9 bases, and 14 bases lay in between. The CDR3 is 11 residues long. Germline CDR1 is DFQATT and CDR2 is SNEGSKA (reference sequence).

This chain connects TRBV7-2 to TRBJ2-7; tentatively, D is TRBD1 (7 bases). Trimming cost V 5 bases and J 3 bases, with 23 bases left between them. Germline CDR1 and CDR2: SGHTA and FQGNSA. This CDR3 has 17 residues. The CDR3 spells CASSPGKGQGGLYEQYF. Here the CDR3 DNA reads TGTGCCAGCAGCCCCGGCAAAGGGCAGGGGGGTCTCTACGAGCAGTACTTC.

The rearrangement uses TRBV28 and TRBJ2-3; D unclear. Germline CDR1 reads MDHEN; CDR2 reads SYDVKM. V shed 2 bases and J shed 1 base, with 4 bases lying between them. This CDR3 has 13 amino acids. CDR3 in DNA: TGTGCCAGCAGTTTACAGGGCACAGATACGCAGTATTTT. This translates into CASSLQGTDTQYF.

This sequence joins TRBV4-3 and TRBJ2-1, with 10 bases identical to TRBD2. V shed 0 bases and J 5 bases; nucleotides not matched to a gene: 10. CDR3 length: 18 amino acids. Germline V CDR1 and CDR2: LGHNA, YSLEER. The chain's CDR3 is CASSQEILAGGINNEQFF. The CDR3 bases are TGCGCCAGCAGCCAAGAAATTTTAGCGGGAGGTATAAACAATGAGCAGTTCTTC.

The V call is TRBV29-1, the J call TRBJ2-3; 8 positions match TRBD2. CDR1 is SQVTM and CDR2 is ANQGSEA in the germline V gene. The CDR3 has 14 residues. The V and J ends lost 3 bases and 8 bases, in that order; junction bases with no gene match: 10. CDR3 coding DNA: TGCAGCGTTGAGGAGCGGGAGCTGGTTGGTACGCAGTATTTT. Translation: CSVEERELVGTQYF.

CDR3 region: CASSLWDRINQPQHF. CDR3 DNA sequence: TGTGCCAGCAGTTTATGGGACAGGATCAATCAGCCCCAGCATTTT. This chain joins TRBV28 and TRBJ1-5; TRBD1 matches 7 bases. The germline V gene encodes CDR1 MDHEN and CDR2 SYDVKM. V shed 0 bases, J shed 3 bases, and the junction held 2 bases outside the gene matches. This CDR3 has 15 amino acids.

J is TRBJ2-2 and V is TRBV29-1; D might be TRBD1 (5 bases). Deletions cut 5 bases from V and 3 bases from J, with 10 bases between. From germline, CDR1 is SQVTM and CDR2 ANQGSEA. The CDR3 contains 13 residues. The CDR3 nucleotides are TGCAGCGTTTGGCAGGGTGACACCGGGGAGCTGTTTTTT. It translates to CSVWQGDTGELFF.

The V gene is TRBV5-1, the J gene TRBJ1-3; the D gene is possibly TRBD1 (5 bases). The V end lost 4 bases, the J end lost 3 bases, and 14 bases lay between the germline ends. This CDR3 spans 15 amino acids. Germline CDR1 reads SGHRS; CDR2 reads YFSETQ. The chain's CDR3 is CASSPGTSYGNTIYF. DNA for the CDR3: TGCGCCAGCAGCCCAGGGACGTCGTATGGAAACACCATATATTTT.

The V call is TRBV18, the J call TRBJ1-5, with 8 nucleotides matching TRBD1. The germline CDR1 and CDR2 sequences are KGHSH and LQKENI. The CDR3 has 16 residues. V gave up 6 bases and J gave up 5 bases; unmatched junction bases: 12. This chain's CDR3 is CASSMDRAGQDQPQHF. The CDR3 coding sequence is TGTGCCAGCTCCATGGACAGGGCTGGGCAGGATCAGCCCCAGCATTTT.

This clone turned up a few times. The gene calls are TRBV29-1 and TRBJ1-2; D unclear. V lost 3 bases, J lost 4 bases, and 15 bases lay in between. This CDR3 has 14 residues. The germline V gene has CDR1 SQVTM and CDR2 ANQGSEA. The CDR3 DNA sequence: TGCAGCGTTGACCAAGGGTCGTCGAGCTATGGCTACACCTTC. This encodes CSVDQGSSSYGYTF.

V usage is TRBV28 and J usage is TRBJ1-4; possible D gene TRBD1, 6 bases. The V end was cut by 3 bases, the J end by 11 bases, with 22 bases between. Germline CDR1 reads MDHEN; CDR2 reads SYDVKM. The CDR3 has 16 residues. The CDR3: CASSFLQQGDIGKLFF. DNA of the CDR3: TGTGCCAGCAGTTTTCTCCAACAGGGAGATATTGGGAAACTGTTTTTT.